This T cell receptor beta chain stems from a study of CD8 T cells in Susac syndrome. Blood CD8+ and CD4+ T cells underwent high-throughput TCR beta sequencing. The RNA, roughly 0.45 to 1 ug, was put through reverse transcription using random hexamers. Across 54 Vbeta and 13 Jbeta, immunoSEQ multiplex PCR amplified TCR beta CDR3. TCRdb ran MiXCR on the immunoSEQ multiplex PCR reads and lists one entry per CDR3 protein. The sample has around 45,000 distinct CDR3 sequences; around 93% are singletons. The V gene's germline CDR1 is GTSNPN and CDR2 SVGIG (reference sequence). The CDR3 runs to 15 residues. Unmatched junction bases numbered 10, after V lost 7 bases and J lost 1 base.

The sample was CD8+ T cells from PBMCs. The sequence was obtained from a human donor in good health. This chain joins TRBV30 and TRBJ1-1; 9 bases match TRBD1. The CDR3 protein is CAFAGAGQGNTEAFF. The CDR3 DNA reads TGTGCCTTCGCCGGGGCGGGACAGGGGAACACTGAAGCTTTCTTT.